The clone carrying this T cell receptor beta chain was detected only a few times. Its antigen remains unknown. The germline V gene encodes CDR1 MNHEY and CDR2 SVGAGI. This CDR3 contains 14 residues. V lost 3 bases and J lost 4, with 12 bases in between. This entry is derived from a study of blood T cells in healthy people across ages. All donors came from Russia, were Caucasian and healthy, and spanned ages about 6 to 90. The total RNA that was extracted per sample amounted to at least 5 micrograms. Study-level points and caveats: Strong correlation was found linking TCR beta diversity to naive T cell percentage.

Sample-barcoded 5' priming and a J-beta primer mix drove a second PCR of 7 to 11 cycles. Using its own MiXCR run on the 5' RACE reads, TCRdb lists one record per CDR3 protein. The table has over 1,500,000 distinct CDR3 sequences, just under 50% seen once. The source is a woman aged 40 to 50 in good health. V gene TRBV6-5 combines with J gene TRBJ1-2, with D uncertain. Sample: blood. CDR3 in DNA: TGTGCCAGCAGTTATTGGCCCAGTCTCTATGGCTACACCTTC. This sequence encodes CASSYWPSLYGYTF.